The 14 T cell receptor beta chains in this list originate from one sample, sequenced in a study of tissue T cells after allogeneic stem cell transplantation. The protocol was immunoSEQ multiplex PCR, while the TCRdb copy is restricted to in-frame clones and leaves out a portion. The sample contains fewer than 1,500 clones, approximately 80% of which appear only once. The sequencing used blood, collected at autopsy. The origin of the receptors is a male patient at least 60 years old with steroid-refractory graft-versus-host disease after an allogeneic stem cell transplant. Some of the T cells may derive from the graft donor.

The gene calls are TRBV7-6 and TRBJ2-2; 7 bases are shared with TRBD2. The CDR3 loop spans 15 amino acids. Unmatched junction bases numbered 10, after V lost 8 bases and J lost 4 bases. CDR1 SGHVS and CDR2 FNYEAQ come from the germline V gene. The CDR3, as DNA: TGTGCCAGCGCAAGGGGAGGGATGGGCACCGGGGAGCTGTTTTTT. It translates to CASARGGMGTGELFF.

The rearrangement links TRBV5-6 to TRBJ1-1; D call uncertain. The CDR3 has 14 amino acids. Trimming left V 4 bases short and J 2 bases short, with 12 bases between. In germline, CDR1 is SGHDT, CDR2 YYEEEE. The CDR3 region is CASSLLTLNTEAFF. The CDR3 region has the DNA TGTGCCAGCAGCCTACTGACCCTAAACACTGAAGCTTTCTTT.

This clone has only one observation. The J gene is TRBJ2-5, the V gene TRBV6-6; D possibly corresponds to TRBD1 (5 bases). The CDR3 totals 19 residues. From germline, CDR1 is MNHNY and CDR2 SVGAGI (reference sequence). V lost 5 bases, J lost 2 bases, and 27 bases lay in between. CDR3 protein: CASSHPTAPADNTQETQYF. The CDR3 DNA follows: TGTGCCAGCAGTCACCCGACAGCCCCGGCCGATAATACACAAGAGACCCAGTACTTC.

The chain joins TRBV2 to TRBJ2-7; tentative D call: TRBD2 (6 bases). CDR3 length: 18 amino acids. In germline, CDR1 is SNHLY, CDR2 FYNNEI. Trimming left V 1 base short and J 4 bases short, with 23 bases between. The CDR3 spells CASSEGMWSPRRGYEQYF. The CDR3 bases are TGTGCCAGCAGTGAAGGGATGTGGTCCCCTAGGCGGGGTTACGAGCAGTACTTC.

V usage is TRBV7-9 and J usage is TRBJ2-7; TRBD1 matches at 11 bases. The CDR3 length is 13 residues. Per the germline V gene, CDR1 is SEHNR and CDR2 is FQNEAQ (reference sequence). V shed 5 bases, J shed 6 bases, and the junction held 3 bases outside the gene matches. The CDR3 region is CASSLGQGAEQYF. The CDR3 DNA follows: TGTGCCAGCAGCCTTGGACAGGGGGCCGAGCAGTACTTC.

The chain links TRBV7-6 to TRBJ2-3, with D possibly TRBD2 on 7 matching bases. This CDR3 region has 16 residues. The germline V gene has CDR1 SGHVS and CDR2 FNYEAQ. The V end lost 4 bases, the J end lost 4 bases, and 18 bases lay between the germline ends. The CDR3 sequence is CASSWEGRGMADTQYF. The CDR3 coding sequence is TGTGCCAGCAGCTGGGAGGGAAGGGGGATGGCAGATACGCAGTATTTT.

V usage is TRBV6-5 and J usage is TRBJ1-4; D not resolved. Looked up from germline, CDR1 is MNHEY and CDR2 is SVGAGI. V shed 5 bases and J shed 5 bases, with 9 bases lying between them. CDR3 length: 13 amino acids. The CDR3 loop reads CASSPEGNEKLFF. For the CDR3, the DNA is TGTGCCAGCAGTCCCGAGGGAAATGAAAAACTGTTTTTT.

The chain employs TRBV9 and TRBJ1-4; D is ambiguous. The CDR3 length is 14 residues. The germline CDR1 and CDR2 sequences are SGDLS and YYNGEE. V dropped 0 bases and J dropped 5 bases, with 8 bases sitting between them. The CDR3 reads CASSVGSLNEKLFF. In DNA form, the CDR3 reads TGTGCCAGCAGCGTAGGAAGTTTAAATGAAAAACTGTTTTTT.

The J gene is TRBJ1-2, the V gene TRBV12-3 or TRBV12-4, with a possible D match to TRBD1 (5 bases). CDR3 length: 13 residues. V was pared by 4 bases and J by 5 bases, with 11 bases between. This CDR3 is CASSSYGTYGYTF. CDR3 bases: TGTGCCAGCAGTTCCTACGGGACTTATGGCTACACCTTC.

The V call is TRBV28, the J call TRBJ2-7, with 8 bases lining up with TRBD1. Trimming took 10 bases from V and 6 from J; bases not matched to a gene: 8. This CDR3 is 12 amino acids long. Looked up from germline, CDR1 is MDHEN and CDR2 is SYDVKM. As DNA, the CDR3 is TGTGCCACCACTTTAGGACAGGGCGAGCAGTACTTC. This encodes CATTLGQGEQYF.

The rearrangement links TRBV19 to TRBJ1-4, with a weak D call TRBD1 (5 bases). V was clipped by 7 bases and J by 0 bases, with 15 bases between them. The length of the CDR3 is 16 residues. Germline values: CDR1 LNHDA, CDR2 SQIVND (reference sequence). CDR3 in DNA: TGTGCCAGTACCCCTCTGGGGGGGGCAACTAATGAAAAACTGTTTTTT. Translation: CASTPLGGATNEKLFF.

This chain links TRBV5-6 with TRBJ1-1, with TRBD1 as a possible D gene (5 bases). Germline V lookup: CDR1 SGHDT, CDR2 YYEEEE. The CDR3 runs to 16 residues. V lost 0 bases to trimming and J lost 5 bases, with 17 bases between them. CDR3: CASSLGGRQGGTEAFF. The DNA of the CDR3 is TGTGCCAGCAGCTTGGGCGGGCGCCAGGGTGGAACTGAAGCTTTCTTT.

The rearrangement joins TRBV29-1 to TRBJ2-7; 7 nucleotides line up with TRBD1. The V segment lost 4 bases and the J segment 2 bases; nucleotides outside the gene matches: 11. The CDR3 has 15 amino acids. Germline CDR1 is SQVTM and CDR2 is ANQGSEA. The CDR3 region is CSVGSRRQGAYEQYF. DNA for the CDR3: TGCAGCGTTGGCTCCAGGCGGCAGGGGGCCTACGAGCAGTACTTC.

V and J are TRBV7-3 and TRBJ1-1; D gene unclear. CDR1 is SGHTA and CDR2 is FQGTGA in the germline V gene. Trimming took 0 bases from V and 3 from J, leaving 8 bases between them. This CDR3 has 14 amino acids. The CDR3 here is CASSLTVTHTEAFF. CDR3 coding DNA: TGTGCCAGCAGCTTAACCGTGACTCACACTGAAGCTTTCTTT.